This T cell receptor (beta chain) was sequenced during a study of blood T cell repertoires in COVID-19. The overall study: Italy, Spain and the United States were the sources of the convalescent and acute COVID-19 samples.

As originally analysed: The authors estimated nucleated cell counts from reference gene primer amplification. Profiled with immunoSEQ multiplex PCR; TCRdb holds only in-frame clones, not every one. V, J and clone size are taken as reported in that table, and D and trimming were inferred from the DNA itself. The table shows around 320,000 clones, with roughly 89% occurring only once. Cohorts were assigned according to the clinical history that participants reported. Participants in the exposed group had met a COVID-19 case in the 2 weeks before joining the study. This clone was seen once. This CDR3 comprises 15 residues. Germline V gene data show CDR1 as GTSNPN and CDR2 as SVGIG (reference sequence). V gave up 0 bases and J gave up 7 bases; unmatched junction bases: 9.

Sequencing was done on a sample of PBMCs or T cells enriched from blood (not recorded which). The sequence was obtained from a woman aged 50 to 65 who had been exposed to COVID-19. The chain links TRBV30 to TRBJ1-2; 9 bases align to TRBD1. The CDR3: CAWSVSDRGSSGYTF. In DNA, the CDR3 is TGTGCCTGGAGTGTATCGGACAGGGGATCGAGTGGCTACACCTTC.